This T cell receptor (beta chain) was documented in a study of cytomegalovirus exposure and HLA in healthy donors. Looked up from germline, CDR1 is MNHEY and CDR2 is SVGAGI. The length of the CDR3 is 15 residues. The J segment lost 4 bases and the V segment lost 6 bases, leaving 8 bases of the junction unmatched. 60 Vbeta and 13 Jbeta primers were used in PCR. Only in-frame clones appear in the TCRdb table, and some are missing; sequencing was by immunoSEQ multiplex PCR. The data hold approximately 220,000 clones, with roughly 87% observed a single time. The source is a man aged 35 to 55 in good health and CMV-seropositive. Material: PBMCs. The J gene is TRBJ2-7, the V gene TRBV6-5; TRBD2 matches at 11 bases. CDR3: CASRPTSGSLYEQYF. CDR3 sequence (DNA): TGTGCCAGCAGACCTACTAGCGGGAGCCTTTACGAGCAGTACTTC.